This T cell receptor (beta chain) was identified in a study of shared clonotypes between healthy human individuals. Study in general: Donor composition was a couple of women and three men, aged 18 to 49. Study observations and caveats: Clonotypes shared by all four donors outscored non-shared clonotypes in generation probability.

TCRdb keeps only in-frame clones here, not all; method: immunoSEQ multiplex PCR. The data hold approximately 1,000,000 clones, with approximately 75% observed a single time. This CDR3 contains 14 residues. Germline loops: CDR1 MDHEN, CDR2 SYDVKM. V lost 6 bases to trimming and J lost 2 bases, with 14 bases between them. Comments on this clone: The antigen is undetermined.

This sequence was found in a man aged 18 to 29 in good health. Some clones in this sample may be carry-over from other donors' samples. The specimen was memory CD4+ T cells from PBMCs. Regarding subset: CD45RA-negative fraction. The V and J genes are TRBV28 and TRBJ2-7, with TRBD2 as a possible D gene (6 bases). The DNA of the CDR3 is TGTGCCAGCAGGCTAAGGACTACCGCCTACGAGCAGTACTTC. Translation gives CASRLRTTAYEQYF. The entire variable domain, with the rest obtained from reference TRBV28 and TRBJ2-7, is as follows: DVKVTQSSRYLVKRTGEKVFLECVQDMDHENMFWYRQDPGLGLRLIYFSYDVKMKEKGDIPEGYSVSREKKERFSLILESASTNQTSMYLCASRLRTTAYEQYFGPGTRLTVT.